These 15 T cell receptor beta chains originate from one sample sequenced in a study of T cells in Graves' hyperthyroidism and ophthalmopathy (dated by TCRdb to between 2018 and 2021). Receptor libraries were prepared by multiplex PCR. The reads were generated on an Illumina HiSeq 2000. TCR beta CDR3 regions were amplified from RNA transcripts. The TCR CDR3 was subjected to a first round of RT-PCR using the HTBI primer set and the Qiagen OneStep RT-PCR kit. TCRdb reprocessed the public reads (quality trimming at Q25 with fastp, clone calling with MiXCR) and kept in-frame beta chains. Identical CDR3 proteins give one entry, which carries the most common genes and DNA. The sample records about 620,000 distinct CDR3 sequences, about a sixth of which are singletons. The ten largest clones represent around 4% of the sample. Sequencing input: blood. The source of these receptors is a woman aged 25 to 39 with Graves' hyperthyroidism.

As to this clonotype: Being one base from a much bigger clone, this may be a read error. The chain links TRBV29-1 to TRBJ2-5, with TRBD1 identical over 7 bases. Losses at the gene ends were 7 bases for V and 3 bases for J; bases not matched to a gene: 5. The CDR3 spans 12 residues. The V gene's germline CDR1 is SQVTM and CDR2 ANQGSEA. The CDR3: CSAGQHKETQYF. The CDR3 coding sequence is TGCAGCGCGGGACAGCACAAAGAGACCCAGTACTTC.

At least ten counts were recorded for this clonotype. The rearrangement links TRBV12-3 or TRBV12-4 to TRBJ2-7; 10 bases line up with TRBD1. Germline trimming cut 6 bases from V and 9 bases from J; bases unmatched to any gene: 11. This CDR3 is built from 14 residues. The CDR3 region has the DNA TGTGCCAGCAGACGTCCGGGACAGGGGTCCGTGCAGTACTTC. Amino acids: CASRRPGQGSVQYF.

The chain combines TRBV27 with TRBJ2-1; TRBD1 matches 8 bases. From germline, CDR1 is MNHEY and CDR2 SMNVEV (reference sequence). With V trimmed by 6 bases and J by 1 base, 11 bases remained unmatched. The length of the CDR3 is 17 residues. CDR3 in DNA: TGTGCCAGCAGCTCTCCTCCCGGGACAGGATCCTACAATGAGCAGTTCTTC. As protein: CASSSPPGTGSYNEQFF.

This clonotype was counted ten times or more. The gene calls are TRBV12-3 or TRBV12-4 and TRBJ2-1, with 8 nucleotides matching TRBD1. The CDR3 totals 16 residues. The trim removed 0 bases at V and 5 bases at J, leaving 6 bases unmatched. CDR3 residues: CASSLATGVFDNEQFF. CDR3 nucleotide sequence: TGTGCCAGCAGTTTAGCGACAGGGGTATTCGACAATGAGCAGTTCTTC.

This clonotype showed up just a few times. One base away lies a much larger clone, so this may be a sequencing read error. The rearrangement joins TRBV30 to TRBJ2-1; D possibly uses TRBD1 or TRBD2 (6 bases each). Trimming took 3 bases from V and 9 from J, leaving 12 bases between them. The CDR3 length is 12 residues. Looked up from germline, CDR1 is GTSNPN and CDR2 is SVGIG (reference sequence). The CDR3 bases are TGTGCCTGGAGAAACAGGGACTTTGAGCAGTTCTTC. Translation: CAWRNRDFEQFF.

Comment on this clonotype: One end of the junction does not line up with germline, which may come from a read error. The chain is built from TRBV11-2 and TRBJ2-4; 9 nucleotides match TRBD1. The length of the CDR3 is 15 residues. The germline CDR1 and CDR2 sequences are SGHAT and FQNNGV. The CDR3 reads CASSLQGAAGNIQHF. CDR3 nucleotides: TGTGCCAGCAGTTTACAGGGGGCCGCGGGAAACATTCAGCACTTC.

The J gene is TRBJ2-5, the V gene TRBV28; 10 nucleotides line up with TRBD2. V shed 5 bases, J shed 3 bases, and the junction held 9 bases outside the gene matches. This CDR3 is built from 16 residues. Germline CDR1 reads MDHEN; CDR2 reads SYDVKM. The CDR3 nucleotides read TGTGCCAGCAGTCCAACGCTAGCGGGGGTAAAAGAGACCCAGTACTTC. Its protein product is CASSPTLAGVKETQYF. The full variable domain, with the rest looked up from reference TRBV28 and TRBJ2-5, is DVKVTQSSRYLVKRTGEKVFLECVQDMDHENMFWYRQDPGLGLRLIYFSYDVKMKEKGDIPEGYSVSREKKERFSLILESASTNQTSMYLCASSPTLAGVKETQYFGPGTRLLVL.

CDR3 coding DNA: TGCAGTGCTAGCGGGATTACTGGAAACACCATATATTTT. Amino acid sequence: CSASGITGNTIYF. The V gene is TRBV20-1, the J gene TRBJ1-3; D unclear. The CDR3 spans 13 residues. The germline V gene encodes CDR1 DFQATT and CDR2 SNEGSKA (reference sequence). Trimming pared 3 bases from V and 2 bases from J, leaving 8 bases between.

This clonotype occurred a few times. V gene TRBV29-1 combines with J gene TRBJ2-3; 9 bases fit TRBD1. Trimming took 3 bases from V and 3 from J; bases not matched to a gene: 4. The CDR3 is made up of 14 amino acids. Germline CDR1 is SQVTM and CDR2 is ANQGSEA. The CDR3 DNA sequence: TGCAGCGTTGAGGGACAGGGAGGGACAGATACGCAGTATTTT. Translating gives CSVEGQGGTDTQYF.

V usage is TRBV4-1 and J usage is TRBJ2-3, with D hard to call. The V and J ends lost 1 base and 3 bases respectively, with 11 bases between them. The CDR3 runs 15 residues. The germline CDR1 and CDR2 sequences are MGHRA and YSYEKL. The CDR3 loop is CASSQGLTRTDTQYF. The CDR3 DNA reads as TGCGCCAGCAGCCAAGGCCTTACGAGGACAGATACGCAGTATTTT.

This clonotype was found a few times. V is TRBV14 and J is TRBJ2-5; the match to TRBD2 covers 10 bases. The ends lost 4 bases at V and 2 bases at J; junction bases unmatched: 4. The CDR3 is 15 amino acids. Looked up from germline, CDR1 is SGHDN and CDR2 is FVKESK. CDR3 sequence (DNA): TGTGCCAGCAGCCCTAGCGGGAGTGCACAAGAGACCCAGTACTTC. Its translation: CASSPSGSAQETQYF.

This clonotype appeared a few times. This sequence joins TRBV28 and TRBJ1-6; D call uncertain. V was cut by 3 bases and J by 7 bases, with 16 bases left in between. The CDR3 consists of 16 residues. Germline loops: CDR1 MDHEN, CDR2 SYDVKM. The CDR3 sequence: CASSFDIYSLNSPLHF. DNA of the CDR3: TGTGCCAGCAGTTTTGATATTTATAGTTTGAATTCACCCCTCCACTTT.

In this sample, this clonotype turned up many times. The chain couples TRBV6-2 or TRBV6-3 to TRBJ2-7; TRBD2 agrees at 13 bases. Germline V lookup: CDR1 MNHEY, CDR2 SVGEGT. Trimming took 0 bases from V and 3 from J; bases not matched to a gene: 8. This CDR3 comprises 18 residues. CDR3 in amino acids: CASSYSGTSGAALYEQYF. The CDR3 DNA reads TGTGCCAGCAGTTACTCCGGGACTAGCGGGGCGGCCCTCTACGAGCAGTACTTC.

This clonotype has at least ten counts. The chain combines TRBV11-2 with TRBJ2-1; TRBD1 matches at 7 bases. With 4 bases clipped from V and 8 bases from J, the junction kept 2 bases outside the gene matches. The length of the CDR3 is 12 residues. The germline CDR1 and CDR2 sequences are SGHAT and FQNNGV. The CDR3 reads CASSWQGDEQFF. DNA of the CDR3: TGTGCCAGCAGCTGGCAGGGGGATGAGCAGTTCTTC.

This clonotype was seen many times. CDR3 nucleotide sequence: TGTGCCAGCAGTTTCTTTACAGGGTCCACAGATACGCAGTATTTT. This encodes CASSFFTGSTDTQYF. The V call is TRBV28, the J call TRBJ2-3, with D tentatively TRBD1 (6 bases). The CDR3 runs 15 residues. V lost 3 bases, J lost 2 bases, and 12 bases lay in between. The germline V gene has CDR1 MDHEN and CDR2 SYDVKM.